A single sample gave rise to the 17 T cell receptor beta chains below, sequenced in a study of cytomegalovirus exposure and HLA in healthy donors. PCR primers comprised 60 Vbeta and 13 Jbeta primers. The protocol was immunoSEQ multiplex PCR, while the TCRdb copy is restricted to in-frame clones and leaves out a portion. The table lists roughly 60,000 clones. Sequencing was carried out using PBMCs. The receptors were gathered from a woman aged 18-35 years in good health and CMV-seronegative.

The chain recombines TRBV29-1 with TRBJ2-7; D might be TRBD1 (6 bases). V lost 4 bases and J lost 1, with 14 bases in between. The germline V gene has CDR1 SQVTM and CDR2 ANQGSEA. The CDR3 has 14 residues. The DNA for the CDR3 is TGCAGCGTTGTGGGGGCATCAGGATCCTACGAGCAGTACTTC. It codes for CSVVGASGSYEQYF.

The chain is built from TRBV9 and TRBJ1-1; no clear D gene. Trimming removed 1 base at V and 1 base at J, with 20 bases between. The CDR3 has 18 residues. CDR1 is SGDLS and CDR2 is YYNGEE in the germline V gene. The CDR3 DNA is TGTGCCAGCAGCGTACAGGAACGAATACCCACCAAGAACACTGAAGCTTTCTTT. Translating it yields CASSVQERIPTKNTEAFF.

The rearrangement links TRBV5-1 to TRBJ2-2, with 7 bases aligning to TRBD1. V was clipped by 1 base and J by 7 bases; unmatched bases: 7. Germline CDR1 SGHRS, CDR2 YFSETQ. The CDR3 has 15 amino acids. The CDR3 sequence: CASSLIIGTVGELFF. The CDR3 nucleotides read TGCGCCAGCAGCTTGATCATAGGGACAGTCGGGGAGCTGTTTTTT.

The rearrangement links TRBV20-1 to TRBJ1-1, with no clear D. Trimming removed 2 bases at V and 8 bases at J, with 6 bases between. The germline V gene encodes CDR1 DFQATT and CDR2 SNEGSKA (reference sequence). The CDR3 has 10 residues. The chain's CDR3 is CSARPKEAFF. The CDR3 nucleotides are TGCAGTGCTAGACCCAAAGAAGCTTTCTTT.

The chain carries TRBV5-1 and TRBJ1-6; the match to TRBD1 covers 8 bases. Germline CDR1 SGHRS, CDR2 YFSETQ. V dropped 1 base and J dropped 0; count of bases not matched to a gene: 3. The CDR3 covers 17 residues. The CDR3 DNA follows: TGCGCCAGCAGCTTGTGGACAGGGAGCTCCTATAATTCACCCCTCCACTTT. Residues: CASSLWTGSSYNSPLHF.

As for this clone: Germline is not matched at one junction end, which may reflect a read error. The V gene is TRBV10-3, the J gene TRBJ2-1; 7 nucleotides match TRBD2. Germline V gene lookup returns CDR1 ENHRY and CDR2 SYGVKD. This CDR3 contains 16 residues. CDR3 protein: CAISWGAGNSDNEQFF. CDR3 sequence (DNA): TGTGCCATCAGTTGGGGAGCGGGAAACTCCGACAATGAGCAGTTCTTC.

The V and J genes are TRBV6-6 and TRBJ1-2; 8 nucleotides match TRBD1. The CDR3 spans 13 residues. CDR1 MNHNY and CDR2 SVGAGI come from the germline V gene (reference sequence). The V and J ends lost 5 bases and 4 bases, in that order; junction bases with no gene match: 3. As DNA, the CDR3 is TGTGCCAGCAGTAACACAGGGGGCTATGGCTACACCTTC. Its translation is CASSNTGGYGYTF.

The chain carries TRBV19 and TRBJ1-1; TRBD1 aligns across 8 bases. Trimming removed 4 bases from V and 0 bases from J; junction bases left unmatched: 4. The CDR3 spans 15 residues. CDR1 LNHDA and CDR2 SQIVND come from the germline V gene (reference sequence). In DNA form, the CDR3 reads TGTGCCAGTAGTAGATTGGACAGGGTGAACACTGAAGCTTTCTTT. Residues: CASSRLDRVNTEAFF.

CDR3 nucleotides: TGTGCCAGCAGCTCTCACAGGGGCACTGAAGCTTTCTTT. Protein: CASSSHRGTEAFF. The rearrangement uses TRBV7-3 and TRBJ1-1, with 7 bases identical to TRBD1. CDR3 length equals 13 residues. Looked up from germline, CDR1 is SGHTA and CDR2 is FQGTGA. With V trimmed by 4 bases and J by 4 bases, 3 bases remained unmatched.

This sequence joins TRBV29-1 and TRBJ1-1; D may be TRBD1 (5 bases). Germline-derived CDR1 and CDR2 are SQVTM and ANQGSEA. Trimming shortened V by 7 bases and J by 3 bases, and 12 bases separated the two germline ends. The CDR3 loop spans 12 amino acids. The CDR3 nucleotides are TGCAGCGGGCAGGGAAGGGACACTGAAGCTTTCTTT. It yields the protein CSGQGRDTEAFF.

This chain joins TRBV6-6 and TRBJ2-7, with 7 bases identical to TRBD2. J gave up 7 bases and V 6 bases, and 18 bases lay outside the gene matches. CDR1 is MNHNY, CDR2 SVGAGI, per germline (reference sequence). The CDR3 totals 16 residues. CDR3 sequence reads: CASSRPYSGTLREQYF. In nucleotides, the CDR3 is TGTGCCAGCAGCCGCCCGTACAGCGGGACCCTACGGGAGCAGTACTTC.

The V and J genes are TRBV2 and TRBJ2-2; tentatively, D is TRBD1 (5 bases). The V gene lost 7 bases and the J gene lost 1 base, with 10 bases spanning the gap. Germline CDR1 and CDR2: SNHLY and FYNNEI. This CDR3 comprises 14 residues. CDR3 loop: CASTTQGNTGELFF. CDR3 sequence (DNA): TGTGCCAGCACCACCCAGGGGAACACCGGGGAGCTGTTTTTT.

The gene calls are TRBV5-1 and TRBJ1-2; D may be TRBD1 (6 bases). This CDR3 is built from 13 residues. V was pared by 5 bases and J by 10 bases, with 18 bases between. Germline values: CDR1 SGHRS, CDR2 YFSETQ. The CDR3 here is CASRYEGGADYTF. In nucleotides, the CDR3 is TGCGCCAGCAGATATGAAGGGGGGGCGGACTACACCTTC.

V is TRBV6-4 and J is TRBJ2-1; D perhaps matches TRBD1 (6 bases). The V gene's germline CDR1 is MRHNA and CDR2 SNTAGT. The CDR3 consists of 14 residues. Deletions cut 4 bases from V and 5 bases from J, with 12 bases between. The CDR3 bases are TGTGCCAGCAGTGCAGGGGCCGAAGACAATGAGCAGTTCTTC. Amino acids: CASSAGAEDNEQFF.

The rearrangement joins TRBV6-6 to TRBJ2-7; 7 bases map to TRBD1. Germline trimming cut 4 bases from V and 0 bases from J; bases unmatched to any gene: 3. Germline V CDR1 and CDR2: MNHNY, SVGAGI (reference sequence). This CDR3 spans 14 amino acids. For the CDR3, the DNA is TGTGCCAGCAGTTTGACAGGGATCTCCTACGAGCAGTACTTC. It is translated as CASSLTGISYEQYF.

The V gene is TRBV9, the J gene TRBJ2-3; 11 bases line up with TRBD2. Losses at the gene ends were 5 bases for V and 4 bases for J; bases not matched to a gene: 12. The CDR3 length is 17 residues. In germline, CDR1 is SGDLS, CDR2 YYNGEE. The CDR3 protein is CASSPLAGGRQADTQYF. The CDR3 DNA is TGTGCCAGCAGTCCTTTAGCGGGAGGGAGGCAAGCAGATACGCAGTATTTT.

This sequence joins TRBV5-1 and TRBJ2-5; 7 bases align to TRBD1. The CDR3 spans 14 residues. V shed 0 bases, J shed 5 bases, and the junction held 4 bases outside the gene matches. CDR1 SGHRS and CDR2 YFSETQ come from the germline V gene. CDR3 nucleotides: TGCGCCAGCAGCTTGGAACAGGGGCGGGAGACCCAGTACTTC. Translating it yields CASSLEQGRETQYF.